One T cell receptor (beta chain) is described in this entry. Other DNA sequences in this sample translate to the same CDR3. This specimen comes from a study of control samples from healthy donors and cancer patients. Using immunoSEQ multiplex PCR, the repertoire was profiled, and TCRdb retains in-frame clones only, with some absent. Of tens of thousands of clones in the sample, roughly 77% were seen once. Sequencing was performed on formalin-fixed, paraffin-embedded tissue. The source of this sequence is a male donor with melanoma.

The CDR3 bases are TGTGCCACCAGTGGACTAGCGGGAGTACAAGAGACCCAGTACTTC. Its protein product is CATSGLAGVQETQYF. This rearrangement joins TRBV24-1 to TRBJ2-5, with 12 nucleotides matching TRBD2. Trimming took 5 bases from V and 2 from J; bases not matched to a gene: 2. Germline V gives CDR1 KGHDR, CDR2 SFDVKD. The CDR3 spans 15 residues.